This T cell receptor beta chain was documented in a study of glioma-infiltrating T cells. Germline V CDR1 and CDR2: MGHRA, YSYEKL. J was trimmed by 6 bases and V by 1 base; bases with no gene match: 6. The CDR3 totals 15 residues. This clonotype was seen ten or more times. The antigen is not known. Amplification of TCR alpha and beta CDR3 regions from RNA used iRepertoire nested multiplex PCR. One-step reverse transcription and amplification started from approximately 100-400 ng of tissue mRNA or PBMC total RNA. TCRdb itself ran the multiplex PCR reads through MiXCR, one entry per CDR3 protein. The table includes tens of thousands of distinct CDR3 sequences, roughly 40% detected once. General study results and limits: CDR3 overlap between tissue and blood was very small. Non-neoplastic patients had below-expected tissue-blood divergence, while all gliomas exceeded expectation.

This rearrangement joins TRBV4-1 to TRBJ2-1; 7 bases fit TRBD2. This TCR came from a human donor with low-grade glioma or glioblastoma, undergoing nonglioma brain surgery, or in good health (not recorded which). The sequencing input was glioma tissue, nonneoplastic brain tissue, or PBMCs (not recorded which). The CDR3 here is CASSQVAGVGNEQFF. In DNA form, the CDR3 reads TGCGCCAGCAGCCAAGTTGCGGGAGTTGGCAATGAGCAGTTCTTC.